This entry is about one T cell receptor (beta chain). Its matching antigen is unknown. The sample originates from a study of PD-L1 blockade in urothelial cancer. Study-level background: Male patients with bladder-origin urothelial cancer numbered about nine tenths of the roughly 30. After treatment start, blood was analyzed at 3 weeks (second dose) and at 6 weeks. Study results and caveats: Blood clones associated with the tumor expanded more at 3 weeks in durable-benefit patients.

Sequencing was performed with immunoSEQ multiplex PCR; in TCRdb, only in-frame clones are kept and a portion is missing. The profile covers 80,000 to 95,000 clones, with 70% to 90% appearing a single time and under 10% taken by the ten largest. As to time point: peripheral blood 6 weeks after treatment start. The germline V and J ends were trimmed by 1 base and 2 bases, with 15 bases remaining between them. The germline CDR1 and CDR2 sequences are SGHVS and FNYEAQ. There are 17 residues in the CDR3. The sequences come from PBMCs, collected around atezolizumab (anti-PD-L1) treatment. The receptor was derived from a man between 65 and 85 years old with urothelial cancer. This chain links TRBV7-6 with TRBJ1-5, with D possibly TRBD1 on 6 matching bases. The CDR3 loop reads CASSLEQGGVGNQPQHF. The CDR3, as DNA: TGTGCCAGCAGCTTAGAACAGGGAGGGGTGGGCAATCAGCCCCAGCATTTT.